This T cell receptor beta chain was observed in a study of CD8 T cells in ankylosing spondylitis. TCRdb redid the calling of the 5' RACE reads with MiXCR, one entry per CDR3 protein. The repertoire holds about 130,000 distinct CDR3 sequences, with roughly 9% as singletons. The table lists this clonotype with many counts. V was trimmed by 3 bases and J by 3 bases, leaving 8 bases between them. The CDR3 consists of 13 residues. V and J are TRBV12-3 or TRBV12-4 and TRBJ2-5, with TRBD1 as a possible D gene (5 bases). What was sequenced was blood, either unsorted or a sorted T cell fraction (not recorded which). This TCR derives from a male donor with ankylosing spondylitis or in good health (not recorded which). The CDR3 region is CASSLAGKETQYF. The CDR3 bases are TGTGCCAGCAGTTTGGCAGGGAAAGAGACCCAGTACTTC.